This entry features one T cell receptor beta chain sequence. Its antigen has not been determined. There are no base qualities to consult, and no much larger clone falls within one base. The record originates from a study of shared clonotypes between healthy human individuals (dated by TCRdb to the early 2020s). With respect to the entire study: A couple of women and a few men aged 18 to 49 years were included in the cohort. For each donor, three plates each were used for CD4 naive and CD4 memory, two plates were used for CD8 naive, and one plate was used for CD8 memory. To estimate repertoire size and how much clonotypes are shared between individuals, the study performed deep sequencing of blood TCR repertoires from a handful of healthy adults. Libraries were prepared and TCR repertoires were sequenced by different laboratories using diverse techniques, in order to increase sequencing depth and limit assay-specific biases. Per donor, leukapheresis produced somewhere between about 0.9 and 9.5 billion PBMCs.

The donors were healthy, HIV-negative adults with no recently reported acute infections or vaccinations. Only Caucasian adults living in Nashville, Tennessee, USA were represented among the donors. CD4+ T cells were enriched through magnetic negative selection, after which naive cells were positively selected on CD45RA and the remaining negative fraction served as the memory subset. Blood was obtained by leukapheresis, after which PBMCs were separated by Ficoll-Histopaque density gradient centrifugation and cryopreserved in liquid nitrogen vapor phase. Analytical flow cytometry was used to check the purity and quantity of every magnetically sorted T cell population. Each sorted fraction had its genomic DNA isolated and then quantified by UV absorbance on a Nanodrop 2000c. Using the deep immunoSEQ assay, TCR CDR3 regions were amplified from genomic DNA by multiplex PCR. Extracted genomic DNA from each cell subset was spread evenly across all wells of several immunoSEQ 96-well plates, with each plate serving as a replicate. Each replicate PCR for sorted subsets received about 200 ng genomic DNA, equal to roughly 30,000 T cell genomes. The purified libraries were quantified using a Qubit 3.0 fluorometer, sized with a Bioanalyzer 2100, and then quantified again using the KAPA Library Quantification kit. A separate single-read 150-cycle Illumina NextSeq 550 flow cell was used to sequence each immunoSEQ 96-well plate. The paper's processing steps were these. Because the immunoSEQ output included only junctional sequences and no quality scores, the filtering could not be the same as the filtering used for full-length reads. Sequences were annotated with PyIR, a Python wrapper for IgBLAST v1.9, and V/J genes and CDR3 were assigned using IMGT germline references. Any read was removed if the V/J assignment was weak (E-value above 1e-6), the CDR3 was missing, or the read contained stop codons, out-of-frame junctions, or ambiguous translated residues. A V3J clonotype was defined by an identical inferred V gene, J gene, and CDR3 amino acid sequence. Percentage overlap between repertoires was computed as shared unique clonotypes divided by the size of the smaller repertoire. RTK rarefaction, the Chao1 estimator, and Recon v2.1 estimates of unobserved clonotypes were used to assess repertoire richness. Generation probabilities were computed with OLGA for all TCRbeta clonotypes obtained by the gDNA method from several donors. The table comes from immuneACCESS by way of TCRdb, which keeps in-frame sequences with V and J called. Part of the clones is missing from these tables; in studies checked, under half for an unresolved V gene and the rest for unknown reasons. From that table come the V and J calls and clone size; the DNA was used to work out D and trimming. This sample lists 2 million to 2.5 million clones; less than 95% were detected once. The ten largest clones take up 0.37% of the sample.

Study-wide conclusions, independent of this receptor: Clonotypes shared by all four sorted-subset donors showed higher generation probabilities than non-shared clonotypes. Pairwise subsampling indicated that sequencing depth was expected to affect the degree of clonotype sharing among donors. Sharing across several donors was observed for around 5% of naive CD4, under 4% of naive CD8, about 2.3% of memory CD4, and over 0.3% of memory CD8 clonotypes. Because the study included only a small number of donors, the genetic and exposure-history diversity represented was limited. Rarefaction of sorted-subset datasets indicated incomplete sequencing despite the large sequencing depth. Estimated clonotype richness was generally larger for naive than for memory subsets. Sampling was restricted to blood, and TCR repertoires in tissue are likely to differ from TCR repertoires in blood.

V trim: 3 bases; J trim: 0 bases; unmatched bases: 8. The CDR3 sequence holds 18 residues, the cysteine and phenylalanine included. Only CDR3 DNA remains: 54 bases, in frame from the first base. CDR1 and CDR2 (SGHRS, YFSETQ) derive from the germline V gene. The sample consisted of naive CD4+ T cells from PBMCs. This specimen's cell subset or site label, per the study, means: CD45RA+ positively selected. This TCR came from a man aged 18 to 30 in good health. Some clones in this sample may be carry-over from other donors' samples. The sequence links TRBV5-1 to TRBJ2-3; a stretch of 12 junction bases matches TRBD2. The base sequence is TGCGCCAGCAGCTCTAGAAGTGGGACTAGCGGGAGCACAGATACGCAGTATTTT. It specifies CASSSRSGTSGSTDTQYF.